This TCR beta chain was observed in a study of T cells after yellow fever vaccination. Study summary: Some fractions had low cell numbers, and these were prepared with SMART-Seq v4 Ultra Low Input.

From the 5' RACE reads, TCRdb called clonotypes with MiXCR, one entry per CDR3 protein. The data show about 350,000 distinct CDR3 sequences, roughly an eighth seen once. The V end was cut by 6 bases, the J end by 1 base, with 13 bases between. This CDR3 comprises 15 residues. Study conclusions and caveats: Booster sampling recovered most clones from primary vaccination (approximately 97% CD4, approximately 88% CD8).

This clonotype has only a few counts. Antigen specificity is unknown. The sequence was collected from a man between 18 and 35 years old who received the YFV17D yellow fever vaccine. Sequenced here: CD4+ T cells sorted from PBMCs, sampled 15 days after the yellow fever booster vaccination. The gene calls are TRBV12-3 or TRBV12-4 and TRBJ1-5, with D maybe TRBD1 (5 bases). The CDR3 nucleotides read TGTGCCAGCAGCCTGAGGGGAGAAAGCAATCAGCCCCAGCATTTT. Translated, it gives CASSLRGESNQPQHF.